This entry lists 8 T cell receptor beta chains sequenced from one sample in a study of blood T cell repertoires in COVID-19 (dated by TCRdb to 2020 to 2021). The library came from the immunoSEQ multiplex PCR assay. TCRdb holds this immuneACCESS table with in-frame rearrangements only. Some clones are missing; in checked studies, unresolved V genes explain under half, and the rest has no known cause. This sample gives more than 200,000 clones in total; more than 85% of them show up just once. The leading ten clones occupy over 4% of the sample. Sequences were obtained from peripheral blood. Receptor source: a woman aged 55-70 years with COVID-19, enrolled during active disease.

This clone was seen only once. The gene calls are TRBV6-5 and TRBJ2-3; the D is unclear. V shed 6 bases and J shed 6 bases, with 16 bases lying between them. The germline CDR1 and CDR2 sequences are MNHEY and SVGAGI. The CDR3 runs 14 residues. This CDR3 is CASSSRSLSDTQYF. CDR3 in DNA: TGTGCCAGCAGCTCTCGTAGCCTTAGCGATACGCAGTATTTT.

This clone came up a few times. The J gene is TRBJ2-7, the V gene TRBV6-5, with 8 bases fitting TRBD1. CDR1 and CDR2 (germline): MNHEY, SVGAGI. The CDR3 has 14 residues. The V segment lost 5 bases and the J segment 5 bases; nucleotides outside the gene matches: 8. The CDR3 region is CASSTRQGWNEQYF. The CDR3, as DNA: TGTGCCAGCAGTACCCGACAGGGGTGGAACGAGCAGTACTTC.

V gene TRBV6-4 combines with J gene TRBJ1-1, with D perhaps TRBD1 (5 bases). Per germline, CDR1 MRHNA and CDR2 SNTAGT. The CDR3 runs 13 residues. V was clipped by 6 bases and J by 4 bases, with 12 bases between them. In nucleotides, the CDR3 is TGTGCCAGCAGAGCCTTGGGGGGCACTGAAGCTTTCTTT. Its translation is CASRALGGTEAFF.

In DNA form, the CDR3 reads TGCGCCAGCAGCCAAGATTGGACAGGGGGCACTGAAGCTTTCTTT. Translated, it gives CASSQDWTGGTEAFF. The V and J genes are TRBV4-3 and TRBJ1-1; 10 nucleotides line up with TRBD1. This CDR3 is built from 15 residues. The germline CDR1 and CDR2 sequences are LGHNA and YSLEER. V shed 0 bases, J shed 4 bases, and the junction held 2 bases outside the gene matches.

On this clone itself: The identical CDR3 is also encoded by other nucleotide sequences in the sample. J is TRBJ1-1 and V is TRBV18, with D possibly being TRBD1 (5 bases). Germline V CDR1 and CDR2: KGHSH, LQKENI. Trimming took off 1 base at V and 0 bases at J, with 6 bases between the two ends. This CDR3 has 14 amino acids. CDR3 nucleotide sequence: TGTGCCAGCTCACCACGACAGTTGAACACTGAAGCTTTCTTT. It yields the protein CASSPRQLNTEAFF.

The chain joins TRBV18 to TRBJ2-2; possibly TRBD1 for D (5 bases). The V and J ends lost 3 bases and 7 bases respectively, with 12 bases between them. Germline assignment: CDR1 KGHSH and CDR2 LQKENI. The length of the CDR3 is 14 residues. The CDR3 bases are TGTGCCAGCTCACCTCCGGACAAAATCGGGGAGCTGTTTTTT. Protein product: CASSPPDKIGELFF.

This clone has only a few counts. The V call is TRBV29-1, the J call TRBJ1-5, with D hard to call. Trimming removed 5 bases from V and 6 bases from J, with 11 bases in between. Germline loops: CDR1 SQVTM, CDR2 ANQGSEA. This CDR3 region has 12 residues. DNA for the CDR3: TGCAGCGTTCGTGACGGGAGTCAGCCCCAGCATTTT. Translation: CSVRDGSQPQHF. The full variable domain, with the rest looked up from reference TRBV29-1 and TRBJ1-5, is SAVISQKPSRDICQRGTSLTIQCQVDSQVTMMFWYRQQPGQSLTLIATANQGSEATYESGFVIDKFPISRPNLTFSTLTVSNMSPEDSSIYLCSVRDGSQPQHFGDGTRLSIL.

The chain couples TRBV30 to TRBJ1-5; TRBD1 is a possible D gene (5 bases). CDR1 is GTSNPN, CDR2 SVGIG, per germline (reference sequence). V was clipped by 0 bases and J by 2 bases, with 8 bases between them. The CDR3 runs to 14 residues. CDR3 protein: CAWSVATGNQPQHF. As DNA, the CDR3 is TGTGCCTGGAGTGTTGCGACAGGCAATCAGCCCCAGCATTTT. The whole variable domain, filled in from reference TRBV30 and TRBJ1-5, reads SQTIHQWPATLVQPVGSPLSLECTVEGTSNPNLYWYRQAAGRGLQLLFYSVGIGQISSEVPQNLSASRPQDRQFILSSKKLLLSDSGFYLCAWSVATGNQPQHFGDGTRLSIL.